What follows is one T cell receptor (beta chain) and its context. Its target is unknown. The record originates from a study of OX40 agonist ivuxolimab in advanced cancers. As for the study in general: Patients with prior anti-PD-1, anti-PD-L1 or anti-CTLA-4 therapy were eligible; 40% had some.

The CDR3 spans 17 residues. Germline V gene data show CDR1 as SNHLY and CDR2 as FYNNEI. The V and J ends lost 10 bases and 0 bases, in that order; junction bases with no gene match: 7. Produced via immunoSEQ multiplex PCR; TCRdb's table is partial and in-frame only. Altogether around 11,000 clones are present, roughly 79% being singletons, with the ten largest covering more than 15%. Study outcomes and limitations: Circulating CD4+ and CD8+ T cells showed clonal expansion by week 6 at 0.1 to 3.0 mg/kg.

Sequencing was performed on CD4+ or CD8+ T cells sorted from blood, taken in a trial of the OX40 agonist ivuxolimab. The chain recombines TRBV2 with TRBJ2-3, with TRBD2 identical over 16 bases. This TCR derives from an adult with an advanced solid tumor such as melanoma, head and neck, liver or kidney cancer. The CDR3 sequence: CATVPGLAGGSTDTQYF. CDR3 DNA: TGTGCCACCGTCCCGGGACTAGCGGGGGGGAGCACAGATACGCAGTATTTT.